This TCR beta chain was retrieved from a study of blood T cell repertoires in COVID-19. Study at large: Both acute and convalescent COVID-19 samples were obtained from the United States, Italy and Spain.

Sequenced by immunoSEQ multiplex PCR; TCRdb stores in-frame clones only, minus some. This table has fewer than 250,000 clones, 83% appearing once. This clone was seen once. The source of this sequence is a woman in her forties with active or convalescent COVID-19. Sequenced sample: peripheral blood.

This CDR3 reads CASSPRLGQVNTEAFF. The DNA for the CDR3 is TGCGCCAGCAGCCCCCGCCTCGGACAGGTGAACACTGAAGCTTTCTTT. This chain links TRBV5-1 with TRBJ1-1, with 7 bases lining up with TRBD1. CDR3 length: 16 residues. The trim removed 4 bases at V and 0 bases at J, leaving 9 bases unmatched. Germline assignment: CDR1 SGHRS and CDR2 YFSETQ.